This TCR beta chain was recorded in a study of response to subunit inactivated influenza vaccine. V dropped 3 bases and J dropped 0; count of bases not matched to a gene: 8. This CDR3 contains 16 residues. Germline CDR1 reads DFQATT; CDR2 reads SNEGSKA (reference sequence). This clonotype was seen repeatedly, ten times or more. TCRdb called the RT-PCR reads again in MiXCR, with one record for every CDR3 protein. The data show around 500,000 distinct CDR3 sequences, approximately 11% seen once. The sequencing used PBMCs from blood, collected roughly 45 days after vaccination. The TCR sequence derives from a man aged 45-65 years who received an inactivated influenza vaccine. This chain connects TRBV20-1 to TRBJ2-1; 7 positions agree with TRBD2. CDR3: CSASGVRGVSYNEQFF. The CDR3 DNA reads as TGCAGTGCTAGTGGGGTCCGGGGGGTCTCCTACAATGAGCAGTTCTTC.